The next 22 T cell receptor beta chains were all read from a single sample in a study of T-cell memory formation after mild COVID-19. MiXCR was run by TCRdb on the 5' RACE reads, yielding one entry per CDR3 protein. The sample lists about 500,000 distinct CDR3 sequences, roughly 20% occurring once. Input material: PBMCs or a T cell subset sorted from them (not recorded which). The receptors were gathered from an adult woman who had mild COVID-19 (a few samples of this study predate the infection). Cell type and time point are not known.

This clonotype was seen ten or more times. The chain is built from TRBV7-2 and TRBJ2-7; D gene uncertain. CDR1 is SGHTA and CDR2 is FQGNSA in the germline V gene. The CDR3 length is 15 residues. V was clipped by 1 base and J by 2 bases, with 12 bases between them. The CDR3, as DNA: TGTGCCAGCAGCTTAGTTACTATTATTCCCTACGAGCAGTACTTC. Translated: CASSLVTIIPYEQYF.

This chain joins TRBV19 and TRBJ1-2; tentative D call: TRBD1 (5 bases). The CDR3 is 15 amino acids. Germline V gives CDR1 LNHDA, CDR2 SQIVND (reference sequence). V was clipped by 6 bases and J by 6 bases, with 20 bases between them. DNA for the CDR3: TGTGCCAGTAGCCCAAACCGACAGCTGGGCGATGGCTACACCTTC. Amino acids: CASSPNRQLGDGYTF. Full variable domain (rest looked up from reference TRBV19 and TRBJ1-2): DGGITQSPKYLFRKEGQNVTLSCEQNLNHDAMYWYRQDPGQGLRLIYYSQIVNDFQKGDIAEGYSVSREKKESFPLTVTSAQKNPTAFYLCASSPNRQLGDGYTFGSGTRLTVV.

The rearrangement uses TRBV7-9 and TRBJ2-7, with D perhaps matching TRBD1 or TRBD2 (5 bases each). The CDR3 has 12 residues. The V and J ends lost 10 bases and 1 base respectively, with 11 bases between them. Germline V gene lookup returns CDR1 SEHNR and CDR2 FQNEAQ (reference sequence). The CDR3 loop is CATGDGSYEQYF. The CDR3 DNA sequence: TGTGCCACCGGGGACGGTTCCTACGAGCAGTACTTC.

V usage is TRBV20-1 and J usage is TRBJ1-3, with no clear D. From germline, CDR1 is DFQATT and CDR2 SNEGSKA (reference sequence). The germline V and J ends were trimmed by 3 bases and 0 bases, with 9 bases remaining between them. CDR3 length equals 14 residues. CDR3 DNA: TGCAGTGCTAGCGCCGACGTCTCTGGAAACACCATATATTTT. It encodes CSASADVSGNTIYF.

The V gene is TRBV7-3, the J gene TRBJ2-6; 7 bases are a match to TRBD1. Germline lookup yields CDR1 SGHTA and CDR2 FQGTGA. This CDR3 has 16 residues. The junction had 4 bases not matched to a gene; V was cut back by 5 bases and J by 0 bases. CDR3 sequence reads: CASSLDRASGANVLTF. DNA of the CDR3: TGTGCCAGCAGCCTAGACAGGGCCTCTGGGGCCAACGTCCTGACTTTC.

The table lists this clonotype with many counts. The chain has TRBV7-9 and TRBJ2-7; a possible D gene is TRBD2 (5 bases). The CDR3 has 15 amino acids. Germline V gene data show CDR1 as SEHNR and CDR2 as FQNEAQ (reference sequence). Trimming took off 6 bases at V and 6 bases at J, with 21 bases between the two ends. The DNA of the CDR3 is TGTGCCAGCAGTTCGGACCGGGGTCAGGTGGCCGAGCAGTACTTC. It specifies CASSSDRGQVAEQYF.

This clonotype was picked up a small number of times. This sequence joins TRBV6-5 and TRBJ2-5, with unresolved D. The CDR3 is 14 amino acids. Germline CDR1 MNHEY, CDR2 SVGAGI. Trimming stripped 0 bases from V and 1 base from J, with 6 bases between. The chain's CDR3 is CASSYSNPQETQYF. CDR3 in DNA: TGTGCCAGCAGTTACTCGAACCCCCAAGAGACCCAGTACTTC.

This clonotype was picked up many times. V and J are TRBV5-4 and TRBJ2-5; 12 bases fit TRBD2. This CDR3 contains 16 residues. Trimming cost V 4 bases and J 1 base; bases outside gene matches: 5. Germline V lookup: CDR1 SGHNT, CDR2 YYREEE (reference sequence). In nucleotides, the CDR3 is TGTGCCAGCAGCCGACTAGCGGGGGCCATCCAAGAGACCCAGTACTTC. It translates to CASSRLAGAIQETQYF.

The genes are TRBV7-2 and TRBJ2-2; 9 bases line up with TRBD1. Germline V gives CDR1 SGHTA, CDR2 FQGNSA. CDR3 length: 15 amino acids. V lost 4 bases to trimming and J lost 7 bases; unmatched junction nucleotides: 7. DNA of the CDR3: TGTGCCAGCAGCTCCCGGGACAGGGAGATCGGGGAGCTGTTTTTT. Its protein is CASSSRDREIGELFF.

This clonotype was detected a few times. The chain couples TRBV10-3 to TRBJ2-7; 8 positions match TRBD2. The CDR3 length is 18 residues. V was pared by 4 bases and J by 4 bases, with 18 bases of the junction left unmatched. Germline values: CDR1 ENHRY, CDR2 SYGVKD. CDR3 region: CAISAIWISSGSSYEQYF. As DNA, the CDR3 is TGTGCCATCAGTGCCATCTGGATTTCAAGCGGGAGTAGTTACGAGCAGTACTTC.

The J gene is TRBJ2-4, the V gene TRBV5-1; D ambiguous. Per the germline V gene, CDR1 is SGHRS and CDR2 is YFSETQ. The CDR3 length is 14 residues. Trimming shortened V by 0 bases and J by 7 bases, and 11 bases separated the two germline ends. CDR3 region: CASSLGPESNIQYF. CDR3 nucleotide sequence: TGCGCCAGCAGCTTGGGACCCGAGAGCAACATTCAGTACTTC.

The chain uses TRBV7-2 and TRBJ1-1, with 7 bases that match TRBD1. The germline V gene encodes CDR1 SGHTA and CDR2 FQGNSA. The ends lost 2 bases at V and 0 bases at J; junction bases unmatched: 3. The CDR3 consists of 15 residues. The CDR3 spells CASSLMGQLNTEAFF. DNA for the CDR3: TGTGCCAGCAGCTTAATGGGACAGTTGAACACTGAAGCTTTCTTT. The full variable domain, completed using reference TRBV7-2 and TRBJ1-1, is GAGVSQSPSNKVTEKGKDVELRCDPISGHTALYWYRQSLGQGLEFLIYFQGNSAPDKSGLPSDRFSAERTGGSVSTLTIQRTQQEDSAVYLCASSLMGQLNTEAFFGQGTRLTVV.

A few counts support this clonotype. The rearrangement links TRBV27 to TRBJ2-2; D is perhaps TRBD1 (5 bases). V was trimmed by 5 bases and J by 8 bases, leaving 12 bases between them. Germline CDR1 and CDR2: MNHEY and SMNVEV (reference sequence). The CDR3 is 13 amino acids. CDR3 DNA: TGTGCCAGCAGTCTAGGGGTGTCGGGGGAGCTGTTTTTT. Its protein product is CASSLGVSGELFF.

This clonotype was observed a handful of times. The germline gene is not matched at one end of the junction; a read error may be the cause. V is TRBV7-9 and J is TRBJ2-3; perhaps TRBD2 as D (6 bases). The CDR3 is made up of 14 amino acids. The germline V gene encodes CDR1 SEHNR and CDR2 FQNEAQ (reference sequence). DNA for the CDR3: TGTGCCAGCAGCCTAGCGATCCGCACAGATACGCAGTATTTT. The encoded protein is CASSLAIRTDTQYF.

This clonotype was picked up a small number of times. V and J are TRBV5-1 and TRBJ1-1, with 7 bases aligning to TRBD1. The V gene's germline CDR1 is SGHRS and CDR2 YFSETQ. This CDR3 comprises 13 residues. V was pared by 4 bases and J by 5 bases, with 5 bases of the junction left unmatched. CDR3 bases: TGCGCCAGCAGCACGTCGGGACAGACTGAAGCTTTCTTT. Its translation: CASSTSGQTEAFF.

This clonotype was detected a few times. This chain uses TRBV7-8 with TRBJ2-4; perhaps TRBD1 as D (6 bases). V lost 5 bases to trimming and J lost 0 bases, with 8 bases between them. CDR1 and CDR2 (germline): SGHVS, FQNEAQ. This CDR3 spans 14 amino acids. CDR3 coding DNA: TGTGCCAGCAGCGGACAGCTAGCCAAAAACATTCAGTACTTC. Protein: CASSGQLAKNIQYF.

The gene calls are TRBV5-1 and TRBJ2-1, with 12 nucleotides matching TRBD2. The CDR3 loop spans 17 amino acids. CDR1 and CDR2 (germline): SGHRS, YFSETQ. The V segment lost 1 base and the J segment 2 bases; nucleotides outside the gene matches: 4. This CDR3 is CASSLLAGGRAYNEQFF. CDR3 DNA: TGCGCCAGCAGCTTGCTAGCGGGAGGGCGGGCCTACAATGAGCAGTTCTTC.

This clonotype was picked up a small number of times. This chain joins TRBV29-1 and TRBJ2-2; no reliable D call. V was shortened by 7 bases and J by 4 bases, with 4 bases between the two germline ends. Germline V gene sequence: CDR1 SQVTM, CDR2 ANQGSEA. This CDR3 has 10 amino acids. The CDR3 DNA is TGCAGCGCTTTCACCGGGGAGCTGTTTTTT. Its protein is CSAFTGELFF.

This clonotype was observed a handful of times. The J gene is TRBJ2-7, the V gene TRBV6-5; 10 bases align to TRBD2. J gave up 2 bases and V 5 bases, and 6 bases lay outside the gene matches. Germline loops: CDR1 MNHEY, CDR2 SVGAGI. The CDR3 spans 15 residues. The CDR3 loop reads CASSTSAGGPYEQYF. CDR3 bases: TGTGCCAGCAGTACCTCAGCGGGAGGGCCCTACGAGCAGTACTTC.

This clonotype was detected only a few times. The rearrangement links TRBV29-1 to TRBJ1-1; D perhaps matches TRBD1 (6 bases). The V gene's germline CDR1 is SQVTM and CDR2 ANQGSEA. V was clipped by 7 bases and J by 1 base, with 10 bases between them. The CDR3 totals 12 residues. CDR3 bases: TGCAGCGCCATGACAGGGAACACTGAAGCTTTCTTT. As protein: CSAMTGNTEAFF.

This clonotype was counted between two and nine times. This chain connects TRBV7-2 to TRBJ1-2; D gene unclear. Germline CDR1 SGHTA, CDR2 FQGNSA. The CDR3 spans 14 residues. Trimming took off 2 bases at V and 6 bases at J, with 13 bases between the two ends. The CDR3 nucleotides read TGTGCCAGCAGCTTAAGTCGTGGGGTTCATGGCTACACCTTC. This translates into CASSLSRGVHGYTF. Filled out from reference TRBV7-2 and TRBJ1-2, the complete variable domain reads GAGVSQSPSNKVTEKGKDVELRCDPISGHTALYWYRQSLGQGLEFLIYFQGNSAPDKSGLPSDRFSAERTGGSVSTLTIQRTQQEDSAVYLCASSLSRGVHGYTFGSGTRLTVV.

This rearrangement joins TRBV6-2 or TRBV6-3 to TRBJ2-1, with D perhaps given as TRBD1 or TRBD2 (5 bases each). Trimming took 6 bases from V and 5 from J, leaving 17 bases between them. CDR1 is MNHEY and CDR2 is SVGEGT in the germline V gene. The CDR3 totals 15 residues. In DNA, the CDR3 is TGTGCCAGCAGGGGGGACGCAAACGGGAACAATGAGCAGTTCTTC. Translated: CASRGDANGNNEQFF.